This T cell receptor (beta chain) is from a study of T cell responses to AZD1222 COVID-19 vaccine. Whole-study findings and limits: Close to half of spike-specific TCRs reportedly recognize unmutated variant regions.

This CDR3 region has 14 residues. V lost 0 bases, J lost 3 bases, and 5 bases stayed unmatched. Germline CDR1 SQVTM, CDR2 ANQGSEA. In its sample, this clone was seen once. As yet, its antigen is unknown. Assay: immunoSEQ multiplex PCR; the TCRdb copy retains only in-frame clones and omits some. This sample has 150,000 to 200,000 clones, with 90% to 95% found just once. Sequencing used peripheral blood, obtained on day 0 of AZD1222 vaccination. The J gene is TRBJ2-7, the V gene TRBV29-1; 7 nucleotides agree with TRBD2. This receptor was taken from an adult in good health. CDR3 in DNA: TGCAGCGTTGAAGACTCGGCTAGCGGCTACGAGCAGTACTTC. It yields the protein CSVEDSASGYEQYF.